These T cell receptor beta chains were read from a single sample in a study of CD8 T cells in ankylosing spondylitis. MiXCR, run by TCRdb on the 5' RACE reads, gives a single entry per CDR3 protein. The sample contains 150,000 to 250,000 distinct CDR3 sequences, roughly 13% of which appear only once. The sample taken for sequencing was blood, either unsorted or a sorted T cell fraction (not recorded which). These receptors came from a male donor with ankylosing spondylitis or in good health (not recorded which). The CDR3 runs from the conserved cysteine through the conserved F or W. D genes are given only for firm matches. Size tells how often a clone was seen (once, few, many) or the class of an expanded clone, and some rows leave it out.

V gene,D gene,clone size,J gene,CDR3 protein,CDR3 DNA
TRBV7-8,-,few,TRBJ2-5,CASSRPPQETQYF,TGTGCCAGCAGCCGGCCTCCGCAGGAGACCCAGTACTTC
TRBV30,-,-,TRBJ2-3,CAWTLSGASTDTQYF,TGTGCCTGGACCTTGTCAGGGGCGAGCACAGATACGCAGTATTTT
TRBV6-5,-,-,TRBJ1-6,CASSYPPTAVGFNSPLHF,TGTGCCAGCAGTTACCCCCCTACTGCAGTGGGGTTTAACTCACCCCTCCACTTT
TRBV6-2/TRBV6-3,-,few,TRBJ2-1,CASTLPGLAQFF,TGTGCCAGCACCCTTCCGGGACTTGCACAGTTCTTC
TRBV4-1,-,few,TRBJ1-2,CASSHDPGDYGYTF,TGCGCCAGCAGCCATGACCCCGGGGACTATGGCTACACCTTC
TRBV10-1,-,-,TRBJ1-6,CASSDSLNSPLHF,TGCGCCAGCAGTGATTCCCTTAATTCACCCCTCCACTTT
TRBV12-5,-,-,TRBJ2-2,CASGLAGNTGELFF,TGTGCTAGTGGTTTGGCGGGGAACACCGGGGAGCTGTTTTTT
TRBV7-9,-,many,TRBJ2-5,CASSFRHPGETQYF,TGTGCCAGCAGCTTTCGACATCCTGGAGAGACCCAGTACTTC
TRBV7-9,-,many,TRBJ2-2,CASSSKGTGELFF,TGTGCCAGCAGCTCGAAAGGCACCGGGGAGCTGTTTTTT
TRBV5-1,-,-,TRBJ2-7,CASPSQGWYEQYF,TGCGCCAGCCCAAGCCAGGGGTGGTACGAGCAGTACTTC
TRBV6-5,-,few,TRBJ2-3,CASSYDLASSTDTQYF,TGTGCCAGCAGTTACGATCTAGCGAGCAGCACAGATACGCAGTATTTT
TRBV10-3,TRBD2,few,TRBJ2-1,CAISSARQAGDSYNEQFF,TGTGCCATCAGCTCCGCCAGGCAAGCGGGAGATTCCTACAATGAGCAGTTCTTC
TRBV12-5,-,-,TRBJ2-7,CASAHGGTVAYEQYF,TGTGCTAGTGCCCATGGAGGGACCGTTGCCTACGAGCAGTACTTC
TRBV15,-,-,TRBJ2-7,CATSITGGEQYF,TGTGCCACCAGCATAACCGGTGGCGAGCAGTACTTC
TRBV13,-,-,TRBJ1-2,CASSSYEIGGYTF,TGTGCCAGCAGCTCGTACGAAATTGGTGGCTACACCTTC
TRBV29-1,TRBD2,-,TRBJ2-7,CSVWTSGSYEQYF,TGCAGCGTTTGGACTAGCGGGTCCTACGAGCAGTACTTC
TRBV12-3/TRBV12-4,TRBD1,few,TRBJ2-5,CASSWGGQGEETQYF,TGTGCCAGCAGTTGGGGGGGACAGGGGGAGGAGACCCAGTACTTC
TRBV15,TRBD1,-,TRBJ1-1,CATSSSPTGFGTEAFF,TGTGCCACCAGCAGTTCACCGACAGGGTTTGGCACTGAAGCTTTCTTT
TRBV9,-,few,TRBJ1-3,CASSGRGGGNTIYF,TGTGCCAGCAGCGGACGGGGGGGTGGAAACACCATATATTTT
TRBV14,-,many,TRBJ2-1,CASSQATGYTSMYNEQFF,TGTGCCAGCAGCCAAGCTACAGGGTACACATCCATGTACAATGAGCAGTTCTTC
TRBV20-1,TRBD1,-,TRBJ1-1,CSARDEQGFTEAFF,TGCAGTGCTAGAGATGAACAGGGGTTCACTGAAGCTTTCTTT
TRBV3-1,-,-,TRBJ1-1,CASSAFKWGGTEAFF,TGTGCCAGCAGCGCCTTTAAGTGGGGGGGCACTGAAGCTTTCTTT
TRBV19,TRBD2,few,TRBJ2-7,CASSLGSGMSYEQYF,TGTGCCAGTAGTTTAGGTAGCGGGATGTCCTACGAGCAGTACTTC
TRBV7-6,-,-,TRBJ2-1,CASSPTIAPESSEQFF,TGTGCCAGCAGCCCCACGATAGCGCCCGAAAGTAGTGAGCAGTTCTTC
TRBV11-2,-,-,TRBJ1-1,CASLAYVEAFF,TGTGCCAGCTTAGCCTATGTTGAAGCTTTCTTT
TRBV29-1,-,many,TRBJ1-2,CSVDRPTGGYTF,TGCAGCGTTGACAGGCCCACGGGAGGCTACACCTTC
TRBV29-1,TRBD1,many,TRBJ2-7,CSVKTGGYEQYF,TGCAGCGTTAAGACAGGGGGCTACGAGCAGTACTTC
TRBV20-1,TRBD1,few,TRBJ1-1,CSARGGTGVDWIEAFF,TGCAGTGCTAGGGGGGGGACAGGGGTTGATTGGATTGAAGCTTTCTTT
TRBV29-1,-,-,TRBJ2-7,CSVNTGGTYEQYF,TGCAGCGTCAATACCGGGGGTACATACGAGCAGTACTTC
TRBV5-1,TRBD1,-,TRBJ2-5,CASSTGQDIQETQYF,TGCGCCAGCAGCACAGGACAGGACATCCAAGAGACCCAGTACTTC
TRBV5-1,-,few,TRBJ2-3,CASSLFPGGAPADTQYF,TGCGCCAGCAGCTTGTTCCCAGGGGGGGCGCCCGCAGATACGCAGTATTTT
TRBV7-9,-,-,TRBJ2-2,CASSHPLASTTGELFF,TGTGCCAGCAGCCACCCGTTGGCATCTACTACCGGGGAGCTGTTTTTT
TRBV6-1,TRBD1,-,TRBJ2-2,CASRTSLDRDTGELFF,TGTGCCAGCAGAACTTCACTTGACAGGGACACCGGGGAGCTGTTTTTT
TRBV11-2,-,-,TRBJ1-4,CASSGRTGQEEKLFF,TGTGCCAGCAGCGGTCGGACGGGCCAGGAGGAAAAACTGTTTTTT
TRBV4-1,-,-,TRBJ2-5,CASSQVVSGIQETQYF,TGCGCCAGCAGCCAAGTGGTCTCAGGGATTCAAGAGACCCAGTACTTC
TRBV10-3,TRBD1,few,TRBJ2-2,CAISESDRLPTGELFF,TGTGCCATCAGTGAGTCGGACAGGCTCCCCACCGGGGAGCTGTTTTTT
TRBV5-1,TRBD2,few,TRBJ2-3,CASSRAGMGTDTQYF,TGCGCCAGCAGCAGAGCGGGGATGGGTACAGATACGCAGTATTTT
TRBV5-1,TRBD1,-,TRBJ1-6,CASSLDRGSPLHF,TGCGCCAGCAGCTTGGACAGGGGATCACCCCTCCACTTT
TRBV5-6,TRBD2,-,TRBJ2-1,CASSLPSGEQFF,TGTGCCAGCAGCTTGCCTAGCGGAGAGCAGTTCTTC
TRBV7-9,-,-,TRBJ2-7,CASPYPLVTYEQYF,TGTGCCAGCCCATACCCTTTAGTGACCTACGAGCAGTACTTC
TRBV5-1,-,few,TRBJ2-3,CASSLDSSASVGYTQYF,TGCGCCAGCAGCTTGGACTCATCAGCATCTGTGGGGTATACGCAGTATTTT
TRBV7-9,TRBD2,few,TRBJ2-7,CASSLVAGGPSGEQYF,TGTGCCAGCAGCTTAGTAGCGGGAGGCCCCTCGGGGGAGCAGTACTTC
TRBV7-6,-,-,TRBJ1-2,CASSPVSYGYTF,TGTGCCAGCAGCCCCGTCTCCTATGGCTACACCTTC
TRBV4-1,-,-,TRBJ1-1,CASSREKGGSEAFF,TGCGCCAGCAGCCGAGAGAAGGGGGGGTCTGAAGCTTTCTTT
TRBV4-1,TRBD2,many,TRBJ2-7,CASSQEPTGGSEQYF,TGCGCCAGCAGCCAAGAACCAACGGGAGGGAGTGAGCAGTACTTC
TRBV20-1,TRBD2,-,TRBJ2-1,CCAETSGRASYNEQFF,TGCTGTGCTGAGACTAGCGGGCGGGCCTCCTACAATGAGCAGTTCTTC
TRBV7-2,TRBD2,few,TRBJ2-5,CASKLMASGGLQETQYF,TGTGCCAGCAAACTTATGGCCAGCGGGGGGCTCCAAGAGACCCAGTACTTC
TRBV27,-,-,TRBJ1-1,CASRPIAGENTEAFF,TGTGCCAGCAGACCTATCGCGGGTGAGAACACTGAAGCTTTCTTT
TRBV19,-,few,TRBJ2-5,CASGASQETQYF,TGTGCCAGCGGGGCTAGTCAAGAGACCCAGTACTTC
TRBV30,TRBD2,-,TRBJ2-7,CAWSGGGAYEQYF,TGTGCCTGGAGTGGGGGGGGAGCCTACGAGCAGTACTTC
TRBV4-2,-,-,TRBJ1-2,CASSQDQEGVVGYTF,TGTGCCAGCAGCCAAGATCAGGAGGGTGTAGTAGGCTACACCTTC
TRBV7-9,TRBD1,few,TRBJ1-1,CASSEGQGANTEAFF,TGTGCCAGCAGCGAAGGACAGGGGGCGAACACTGAAGCTTTCTTT